One and the same sample provided the 24 T cell receptor beta chains below, sequenced in a study of cytomegalovirus exposure and HLA in healthy donors. The PCR employed 60 Vbeta primers together with 13 Jbeta primers. Profiling relied on immunoSEQ multiplex PCR, and the TCRdb table lists in-frame clones only, not all of them. Of about 120,000 clones listed, 77% are singletons. The sample taken for sequencing was PBMCs. These receptors were taken from a male donor in good health and CMV-seropositive.

This clone has a handful of counts. This chain links TRBV6-4 with TRBJ2-3; the D gene is possibly TRBD2 (5 bases). V lost 0 bases and J 3 bases, leaving 10 bases between the germline ends. The CDR3 length is 15 residues. Per the germline V gene, CDR1 is MRHNA and CDR2 is SNTAGT. This CDR3 reads CASSDSVGGTDTQYF. The CDR3 DNA reads TGTGCCAGCAGTGACTCGGTGGGCGGGACAGATACGCAGTATTTT.

The gene calls are TRBV2 and TRBJ1-1, with D possibly being TRBD1 (6 bases). Germline CDR1 and CDR2: SNHLY and FYNNEI. The CDR3 extends over 12 amino acids. V was cut by 9 bases and J by 1 base, with 9 bases left in between. The CDR3, as DNA: TGTGCCAGGAGGACAGCGAACACTGAAGCTTTCTTT. Translation gives CARRTANTEAFF.

The rearrangement joins TRBV14 to TRBJ2-7; D is possibly TRBD2 (7 bases). Trimming pared 3 bases from V and 6 bases from J, leaving 15 bases between. Germline CDR1 and CDR2: SGHDN and FVKESK. This CDR3 has 14 residues. The CDR3 here is CASSQNGGPGEQYF. DNA for the CDR3: TGTGCCAGCAGCCAGAACGGGGGGCCGGGCGAGCAGTACTTC. The whole variable domain, remainder taken from reference TRBV14 and TRBJ2-7, is EAGVTQFPSHSVIEKGQTVTLRCDPISGHDNLYWYRRVMGKEIKFLLHFVKESKQDESGMPNNRFLAERTGGTYSTLKVQPAELEDSGVYFCASSQNGGPGEQYFGPGTRLTVT.

V usage is TRBV18 and J usage is TRBJ2-5; D is possibly TRBD2 (5 bases). CDR3 length equals 15 residues. Trimming cost V 2 bases and J 2 bases, with 12 bases left between them. The V gene's germline CDR1 is KGHSH and CDR2 LQKENI. In nucleotides, the CDR3 is TGTGCCAGCTCACCAGGTCCCGGAGGTCAAGAGACCCAGTACTTC. The encoded protein is CASSPGPGGQETQYF.

V gene TRBV28 combines with J gene TRBJ2-3; 7 nucleotides align to TRBD2. Trimming cost V 1 base and J 4 bases; bases outside gene matches: 5. Germline CDR1 reads MDHEN; CDR2 reads SYDVKM. The CDR3 length is 15 residues. The CDR3 spells CASSLFTGGADTQYF. The CDR3 bases are TGTGCCAGCAGTTTATTTACGGGAGGTGCAGATACGCAGTATTTT.

The chain carries TRBV19 and TRBJ2-7, with a tentative D call TRBD2 (7 bases). The V and J ends lost 5 bases and 7 bases respectively, with 12 bases between them. Germline assignment: CDR1 LNHDA and CDR2 SQIVND (reference sequence). This CDR3 region has 12 residues. CDR3: CASSFRGGEQYF. The CDR3 bases are TGTGCCAGTAGTTTCAGGGGAGGGGAGCAGTACTTC.

A word on this clone: The junction differs from germline at one of its ends, possibly a read error. This chain connects TRBV7-9 to TRBJ2-5; the match to TRBD1 covers 12 bases. Germline V gene lookup returns CDR1 SEHNR and CDR2 FQNEAQ (reference sequence). The CDR3 has 18 residues. The DNA for the CDR3 is TGTTCCAGCAGCTCTTTACCCCGGGGACAGGGGGCAGGAGAGACCCAGTACTTC. Protein: CSSSSLPRGQGAGETQYF.

This sequence joins TRBV27 and TRBJ2-1; 8 nucleotides line up with TRBD1. This CDR3 is built from 12 residues. Germline CDR1 MNHEY, CDR2 SMNVEV (reference sequence). The V gene end was trimmed by 6 bases and the J gene end by 8 bases; junction bases not matched to a gene: 3. DNA of the CDR3: TGTGCCAGCAGCTACAGGGGGGATGAGCAGTTCTTC. Its translation: CASSYRGDEQFF.

The V and J genes are TRBV7-8 and TRBJ1-2; D remains unclear. CDR1 is SGHVS, CDR2 FQNEAQ, per germline. V shed 0 bases and J shed 4 bases, with 12 bases lying between them. CDR3 size: 15 residues. This chain's CDR3 is CASSLARPGSYGYTF. In nucleotides, the CDR3 is TGTGCCAGCAGCTTAGCTAGACCGGGGTCCTATGGCTACACCTTC.

The V call is TRBV6-1, the J call TRBJ1-5; a weak D match, TRBD1 (5 bases). Germline CDR1 MNHNS, CDR2 SASEGT. Trimming shortened V by 1 base and J by 6 bases, and 13 bases separated the two germline ends. The CDR3 loop spans 15 amino acids. CDR3 amino acids: CASSEETDQSQPQHF. For the CDR3, the DNA is TGTGCCAGCAGTGAAGAGACAGACCAATCTCAGCCCCAGCATTTT.

J is TRBJ1-2 and V is TRBV5-1; 7 bases are a match to TRBD1. With 0 bases clipped from V and 6 bases from J, the junction kept 5 bases outside the gene matches. The CDR3 sequence is 14 residues long. Germline V CDR1 and CDR2: SGHRS, YFSETQ. The CDR3 bases are TGCGCCAGCAGCTTGGGCGGGACAGCAAATGGCTACACCTTC. Translating gives CASSLGGTANGYTF.

V usage is TRBV9 and J usage is TRBJ2-7, with 9 bases identical to TRBD1. The CDR3 contains 14 residues. The junction had 7 bases not matched to a gene; V was cut back by 4 bases and J by 5 bases. Germline-derived CDR1 and CDR2 are SGDLS and YYNGEE. The DNA for the CDR3 is TGTGCCAGCAGCCTAAGACAGGGGGGAAACGAGCAGTACTTC. It translates to CASSLRQGGNEQYF. The full variable domain, with the rest looked up from reference TRBV9 and TRBJ2-7, is DSGVTQTPKHLITATGQRVTLRCSPRSGDLSVYWYQQSLDQGLQFLIQYYNGEERAKGNILERFSAQQFPDLHSELNLSSLELGDSALYFCASSLRQGGNEQYFGPGTRLTVT.

The chain recombines TRBV4-2 with TRBJ2-1; the match to TRBD2 covers 7 bases. The germline V gene has CDR1 LGHNA and CDR2 YNFKEQ. V was clipped by 3 bases and J by 12 bases; unmatched bases: 5. The CDR3 sequence is 12 residues long. CDR3 sequence: CASSQRLAAQFF. In nucleotides, the CDR3 is TGTGCCAGCAGCCAGAGACTAGCTGCGCAGTTCTTC.

A few counts support this clone. The chain joins TRBV28 to TRBJ1-2, with D hard to call. CDR3 length: 14 amino acids. Trimming removed 3 bases at V and 8 bases at J, with 16 bases between. Germline CDR1 is MDHEN and CDR2 is SYDVKM. DNA for the CDR3: TGTGCCAGCAGTTTGGCCATCCTAAGAGGGGGCTACACCTTC. This sequence encodes CASSLAILRGGYTF.

This chain joins TRBV5-4 and TRBJ2-2; TRBD1 matches at 8 bases. After removal of 4 bases from V and 0 bases from J, the junction contained 5 bases not matched to a gene. Germline CDR1 is SGHNT and CDR2 is YYREEE (reference sequence). This CDR3 contains 16 residues. In nucleotides, the CDR3 is TGTGCCAGCAGCGGCCGACAGGGGTCGAACACCGGGGAGCTGTTTTTT. It translates to CASSGRQGSNTGELFF.

The V call is TRBV29-1, the J call TRBJ2-2; TRBD2 might be the D (7 bases). The CDR3 consists of 15 residues. CDR1 SQVTM and CDR2 ANQGSEA come from the germline V gene. Trimming took 6 bases from V and 4 from J, leaving 18 bases between them. The DNA for the CDR3 is TGCAGCGTATCTTCGGGGGGCGCAGGCACCGGGGAGCTGTTTTTT. Translating it yields CSVSSGGAGTGELFF.

This sequence joins TRBV5-6 and TRBJ2-5; D is possibly TRBD1 (6 bases). The length of the CDR3 is 12 residues. Trimming removed 5 bases at V and 5 bases at J, with 10 bases between. Germline V lookup: CDR1 SGHDT, CDR2 YYEEEE. This CDR3 is CASRYTGETQYF. The CDR3 bases are TGTGCCAGCAGATATACAGGGGAGACCCAGTACTTC.

The rearrangement joins TRBV9 to TRBJ1-4; TRBD1 matches 7 bases. V lost 0 bases to trimming and J lost 3 bases; unmatched junction nucleotides: 2. Per germline, CDR1 SGDLS and CDR2 YYNGEE. This CDR3 has 15 residues. The CDR3 nucleotides are TGTGCCAGCAGCGTAGGGGACAGTTCTAATGAAAAACTGTTTTTT. This sequence encodes CASSVGDSSNEKLFF. Filled out from reference TRBV9 and TRBJ1-4, the complete variable domain reads DSGVTQTPKHLITATGQRVTLRCSPRSGDLSVYWYQQSLDQGLQFLIQYYNGEERAKGNILERFSAQQFPDLHSELNLSSLELGDSALYFCASSVGDSSNEKLFFGSGTQLSVL.

V is TRBV7-9 and J is TRBJ1-1; 9 bases are a match to TRBD1. The CDR3 runs 15 residues. V trimming: 0 bases; J trimming: 3 bases; junction bases outside the gene matches: 2. In germline, CDR1 is SEHNR, CDR2 FQNEAQ (reference sequence). Here the CDR3 DNA reads TGTGCCAGCAGCTTAGCGAGGACAGGGGACACTGAAGCTTTCTTT. Protein: CASSLARTGDTEAFF.

The rearrangement links TRBV5-1 to TRBJ1-5; weak D call: TRBD1 (5 bases). Trimming removed 0 bases at V and 3 bases at J, with 10 bases between. From germline, CDR1 is SGHRS and CDR2 YFSETQ. The CDR3 loop spans 15 amino acids. This CDR3 reads CASSLGQGPNQPQHF. The DNA for the CDR3 is TGCGCCAGCAGCTTGGGGCAGGGCCCCAATCAGCCCCAGCATTTT.

The genes are TRBV5-1 and TRBJ2-3, with D perhaps matching TRBD1 (6 bases). V lost 4 bases to trimming and J lost 3 bases, with 12 bases between them. Germline V gene sequence: CDR1 SGHRS, CDR2 YFSETQ. The CDR3 consists of 14 residues. CDR3 loop: CASSQYQGTDTQYF. The CDR3 DNA reads TGCGCCAGCAGCCAGTACCAGGGGACAGATACGCAGTATTTT. The complete variable domain, with remaining parts taken from reference TRBV5-1 and TRBJ2-3, reads KAGVTQTPRYLIKTRGQQVTLSCSPISGHRSVSWYQQTPGQGLQFLFEYFSETQRNKGNFPGRFSGRQFSNSRSEMNVSTLELGDSALYLCASSQYQGTDTQYFGPGTRLTVL.

The chain carries TRBV27 and TRBJ2-7; tentative D call: TRBD1 (6 bases). The V gene lost 4 bases and the J gene lost 2 bases, with 15 bases spanning the gap. Germline CDR1 MNHEY, CDR2 SMNVEV (reference sequence). CDR3 length equals 15 residues. The CDR3 loop is CASSSSGTKTYEQYF. The CDR3, as DNA: TGTGCCAGCAGTTCCTCCGGGACAAAAACCTACGAGCAGTACTTC.

This chain connects TRBV15 to TRBJ1-2; 7 bases match TRBD1. The CDR3 totals 15 residues. From germline, CDR1 is LNHNV and CDR2 YYDKDF (reference sequence). Unmatched junction bases numbered 9, after V lost 4 bases and J lost 4 bases. The CDR3 region has the DNA TGTGCCACCAGCACGCAGACAGGGCAGGCCTATGGCTACACCTTC. Residues: CATSTQTGQAYGYTF.

V usage is TRBV11-1 and J usage is TRBJ2-2, with a possible D match to TRBD1 (6 bases). Germline V gene sequence: CDR1 SGHAT, CDR2 FQDESV (reference sequence). Trimming pared 5 bases from V and 0 bases from J, leaving 13 bases between. This CDR3 comprises 16 residues. The CDR3 DNA sequence: TGTGCCAGCAGCATGGACAGCCTCCCGAACACCGGGGAGCTGTTTTTT. This gives the protein CASSMDSLPNTGELFF.